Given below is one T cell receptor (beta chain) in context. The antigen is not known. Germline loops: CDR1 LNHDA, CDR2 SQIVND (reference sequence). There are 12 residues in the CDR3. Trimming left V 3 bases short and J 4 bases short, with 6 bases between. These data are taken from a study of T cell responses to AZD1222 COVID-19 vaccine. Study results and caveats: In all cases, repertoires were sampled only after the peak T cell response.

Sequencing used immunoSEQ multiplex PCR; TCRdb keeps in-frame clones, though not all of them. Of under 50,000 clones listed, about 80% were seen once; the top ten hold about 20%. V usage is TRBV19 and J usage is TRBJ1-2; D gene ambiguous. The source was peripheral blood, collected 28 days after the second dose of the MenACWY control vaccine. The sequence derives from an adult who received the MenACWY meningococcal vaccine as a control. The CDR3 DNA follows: TGTGCCAGTAGTATCGAGAGCTATGGCTACACCTTC. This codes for CASSIESYGYTF.